The 9 T cell receptor beta chains presented below share a single source sample, sequenced in a study of T-cell memory formation after mild COVID-19. TCRdb passed the 5' RACE reads through MiXCR, listing each CDR3 protein once. The sample shows a few hundred thousand distinct CDR3 sequences, approximately 8% of them seen only once. Sequenced material: PBMCs or a T cell subset sorted from them (not recorded which). All receptors derive from a man younger than 35 who had mild COVID-19 (a few samples of this study predate the infection). Cell type and time point are not known.

Many counts were recorded for this clonotype. CDR3 region: CASSDRTNEEETQYF. CDR3 bases: TGTGCCAGCAGTGACAGGACAAACGAGGAGGAGACCCAGTACTTC. The V call is TRBV25-1, the J call TRBJ2-5, with a weak D call TRBD1 (5 bases). CDR1 and CDR2 from the germline V gene are MGHDK and SYGVNS. Between the trimmed V and J ends, which lost 3 bases and 5 bases, there was a span of 16 bases. This CDR3 is built from 15 residues.

The sample holds many counts of this clonotype. The rearrangement joins TRBV4-3 to TRBJ2-1; 11 positions match TRBD2. There are 17 residues in the CDR3. With V trimmed by 0 bases and J by 4 bases, 5 bases remained unmatched. Germline V CDR1 and CDR2: LGHNA, YSLEER. This CDR3 is CASSQDLGTSGYNEQFF. In nucleotides, the CDR3 is TGCGCCAGCAGCCAAGATCTGGGGACTAGCGGTTACAATGAGCAGTTCTTC.

This clonotype was picked up a small number of times. The chain employs TRBV12-5 and TRBJ2-3; D remains ambiguous. Germline CDR1 and CDR2: LGHNT and FRNRAP. This CDR3 comprises 13 residues. Trimming left V 5 bases short and J 3 bases short, with 9 bases between. CDR3 residues: CASGPPATDTQYF. The CDR3 DNA is TGTGCTAGTGGTCCTCCCGCGACAGATACGCAGTATTTT.

This clonotype was counted ten times or more. The genes are TRBV5-1 and TRBJ2-4; either TRBD1 or TRBD2 may fit D (5 bases each). The CDR3 is 16 amino acids. Germline CDR1 SGHRS, CDR2 YFSETQ. Trimming removed 2 bases from V and 0 bases from J, with 12 bases in between. Written as DNA, the CDR3 is TGCGCCAGCAGCTTCGCAGGGACCCTAGCCAAAAACATTCAGTACTTC. As protein: CASSFAGTLAKNIQYF.

The chain carries TRBV7-6 and TRBJ2-7; 7 nucleotides match TRBD1. The V segment lost 5 bases and the J segment 3 bases; nucleotides outside the gene matches: 7. The CDR3 has 14 residues. Looked up from germline, CDR1 is SGHVS and CDR2 is FNYEAQ. This chain's CDR3 is CASSPPGQFYEQYF. DNA for the CDR3: TGTGCCAGCAGCCCGCCGGGACAGTTCTACGAGCAGTACTTC.

This clonotype was recorded at least ten times. The chain joins TRBV7-2 to TRBJ2-3; tentative D call: TRBD2 (5 bases). The CDR3 is 14 amino acids. Trimming took 5 bases from V and 4 from J, leaving 13 bases between them. Germline V gives CDR1 SGHTA, CDR2 FQGNSA. The CDR3 DNA reads TGTGCCAGCAGCCCCAGAGGGCGGGCAGATACGCAGTATTTT. This encodes CASSPRGRADTQYF. Supplemented by reference TRBV7-2 and TRBJ2-3, the full variable domain reads GAGVSQSPSNKVTEKGKDVELRCDPISGHTALYWYRQSLGQGLEFLIYFQGNSAPDKSGLPSDRFSAERTGGSVSTLTIQRTQQEDSAVYLCASSPRGRADTQYFGPGTRLTVL.

This clonotype was counted many times. The CDR3 reads CASSPRGNQETQYF. As DNA, the CDR3 is TGCGCCAGCAGCCCACGGGGAAATCAAGAGACCCAGTACTTC. J is TRBJ2-5 and V is TRBV4-1; D possibly corresponds to TRBD2 (5 bases). Germline V gene data show CDR1 as MGHRA and CDR2 as YSYEKL. With 4 bases removed from V and 2 bases from J, the gap between germline ends came to 11 bases. There are 14 residues in the CDR3.

This clonotype was seen a few times. V gene TRBV7-3 combines with J gene TRBJ2-6; 8 bases align to TRBD1. CDR3 length: 17 amino acids. The trim removed 4 bases at V and 0 bases at J, leaving 5 bases unmatched. Germline V gene lookup returns CDR1 SGHTA and CDR2 FQGTGA. The DNA of the CDR3 is TGTGCCAGCAGCTATGGACAGGGTAGCTCTGGGGCCAACGTCCTGACTTTC. Protein sequence: CASSYGQGSSGANVLTF. The variable domain in full, completed from reference TRBV7-3 and TRBJ2-6, reads GAGVSQTPSNKVTEKGKYVELRCDPISGHTALYWYRQSLGQGPEFLIYFQGTGAADDSGLPNDRFFAVRPEGSVSTLKIQRTERGDSAVYLCASSYGQGSSGANVLTFGAGSRLTVL.

This clonotype was seen a handful of times. The chain recombines TRBV2 with TRBJ1-5, with D possibly being TRBD1 (6 bases). This CDR3 is built from 12 residues. Germline loops: CDR1 SNHLY, CDR2 FYNNEI. The V end was cut by 3 bases, the J end by 7 bases, with 7 bases between. CDR3 residues: CASSEGGQPQHF. The CDR3 nucleotides are TGTGCCAGCAGTGAGGGGGGCCAGCCCCAGCATTTT. Full variable domain (missing parts from reference TRBV2 and TRBJ1-5): EPEVTQTPSHQVTQMGQEVILRCVPISNHLYFYWYRQILGQKVEFLVSFYNNEISEKSEIFDDQFSVERPDGSNFTLKIRSTKLEDSAMYFCASSEGGQPQHFGDGTRLSIL.